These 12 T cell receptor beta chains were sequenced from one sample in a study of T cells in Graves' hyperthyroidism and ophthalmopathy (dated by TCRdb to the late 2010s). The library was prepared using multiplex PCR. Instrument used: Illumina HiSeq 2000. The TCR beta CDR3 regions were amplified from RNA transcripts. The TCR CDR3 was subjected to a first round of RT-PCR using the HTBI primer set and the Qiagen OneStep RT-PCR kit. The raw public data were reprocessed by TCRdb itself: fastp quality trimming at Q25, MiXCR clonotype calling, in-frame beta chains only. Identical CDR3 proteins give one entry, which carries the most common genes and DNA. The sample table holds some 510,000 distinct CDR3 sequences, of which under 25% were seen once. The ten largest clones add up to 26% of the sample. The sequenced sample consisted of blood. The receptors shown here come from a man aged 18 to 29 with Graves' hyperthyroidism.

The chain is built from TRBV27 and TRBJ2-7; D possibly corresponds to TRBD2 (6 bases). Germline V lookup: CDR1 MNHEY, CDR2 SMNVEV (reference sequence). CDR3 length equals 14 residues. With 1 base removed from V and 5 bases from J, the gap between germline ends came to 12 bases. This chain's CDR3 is CASSLFGGANEQYF. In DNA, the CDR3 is TGTGCCAGCAGTTTATTCGGAGGGGCCAACGAGCAGTACTTC.

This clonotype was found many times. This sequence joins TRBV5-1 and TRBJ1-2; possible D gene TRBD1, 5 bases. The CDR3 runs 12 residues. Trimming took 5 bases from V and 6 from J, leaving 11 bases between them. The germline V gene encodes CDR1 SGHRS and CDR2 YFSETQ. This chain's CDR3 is CASSSRGNGYTF. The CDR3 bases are TGCGCCAGCAGTTCGCGGGGGAATGGCTACACCTTC.

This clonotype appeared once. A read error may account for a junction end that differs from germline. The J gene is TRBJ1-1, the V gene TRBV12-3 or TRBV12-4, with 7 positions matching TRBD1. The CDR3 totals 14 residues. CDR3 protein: CASSRDSENTEALF. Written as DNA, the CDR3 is TGTGCCAGCAGTAGGGACAGTGAGAACACTGAAGCTCTCTTT.

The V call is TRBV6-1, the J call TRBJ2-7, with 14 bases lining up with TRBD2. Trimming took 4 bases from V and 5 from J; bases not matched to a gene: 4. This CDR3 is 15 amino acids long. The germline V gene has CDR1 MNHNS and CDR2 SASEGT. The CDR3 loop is CASSAGTSGSNEQYF. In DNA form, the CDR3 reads TGTGCCAGCAGTGCCGGGACTAGCGGGAGCAACGAGCAGTACTTC.

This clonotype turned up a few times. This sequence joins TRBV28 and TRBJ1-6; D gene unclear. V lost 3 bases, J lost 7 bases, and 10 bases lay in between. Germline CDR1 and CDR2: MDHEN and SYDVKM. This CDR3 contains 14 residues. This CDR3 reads CASSLRHSNSPLHF. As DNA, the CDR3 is TGTGCCAGCAGTTTGCGGCATTCCAATTCACCCCTCCACTTT.

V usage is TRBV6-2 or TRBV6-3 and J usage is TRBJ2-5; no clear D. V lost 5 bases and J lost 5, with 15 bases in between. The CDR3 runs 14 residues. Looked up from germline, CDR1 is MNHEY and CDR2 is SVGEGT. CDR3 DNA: TGTGCCAGCAGTCATTCGAGCCCGCGCGAGACCCAGTACTTC. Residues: CASSHSSPRETQYF.

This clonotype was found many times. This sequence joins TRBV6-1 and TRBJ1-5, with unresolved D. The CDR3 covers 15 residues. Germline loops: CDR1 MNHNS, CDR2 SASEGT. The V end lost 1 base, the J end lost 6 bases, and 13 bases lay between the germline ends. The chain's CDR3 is CASSEDGWRAQPQHF. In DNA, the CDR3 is TGTGCCAGCAGTGAAGACGGTTGGAGGGCTCAGCCCCAGCATTTT.

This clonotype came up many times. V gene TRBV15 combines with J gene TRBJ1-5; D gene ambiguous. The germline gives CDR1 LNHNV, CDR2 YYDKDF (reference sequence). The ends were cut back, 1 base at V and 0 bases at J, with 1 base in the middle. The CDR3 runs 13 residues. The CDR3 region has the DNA TGTGCCACCAGCAGAGTTAGCAATCAGCCCCAGCATTTT. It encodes CATSRVSNQPQHF.

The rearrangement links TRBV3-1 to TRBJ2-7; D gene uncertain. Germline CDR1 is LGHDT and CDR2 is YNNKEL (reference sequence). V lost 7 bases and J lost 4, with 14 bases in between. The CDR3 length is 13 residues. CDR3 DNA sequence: TGTGCCAGCAAAGACATGGTTTCATACGAGCAGTACTTC. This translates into CASKDMVSYEQYF.

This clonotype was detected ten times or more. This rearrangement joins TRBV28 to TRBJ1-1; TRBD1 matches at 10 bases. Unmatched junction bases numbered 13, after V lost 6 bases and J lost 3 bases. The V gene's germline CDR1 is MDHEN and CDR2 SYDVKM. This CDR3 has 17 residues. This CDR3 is CASRSFGTGAPHTEAFF. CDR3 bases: TGTGCCAGCAGAAGCTTCGGGACAGGGGCTCCACACACTGAAGCTTTCTTT.

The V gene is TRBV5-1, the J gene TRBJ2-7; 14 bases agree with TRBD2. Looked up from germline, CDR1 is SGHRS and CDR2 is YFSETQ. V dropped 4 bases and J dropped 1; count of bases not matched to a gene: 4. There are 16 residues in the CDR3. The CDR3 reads CASSRTSGGTSYEQYF. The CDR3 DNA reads TGCGCCAGCAGCAGGACTAGCGGGGGGACTTCCTACGAGCAGTACTTC.

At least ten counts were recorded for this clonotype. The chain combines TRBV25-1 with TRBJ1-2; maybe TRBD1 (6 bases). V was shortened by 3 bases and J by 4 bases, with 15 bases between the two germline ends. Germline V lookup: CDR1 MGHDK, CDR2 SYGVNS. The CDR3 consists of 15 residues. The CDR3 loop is CASSDSGALVYGYTF. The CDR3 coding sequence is TGTGCCAGCAGTGATTCGGGGGCCCTAGTCTATGGCTACACCTTC.